This is a list of T cell receptor beta chains from one sample in a study of T cells after yellow fever vaccination. TCRdb analysed the 5' RACE reads with MiXCR anew, one entry per CDR3 protein. The repertoire holds 200,000 to 250,000 distinct CDR3 sequences, with approximately 3.2% as singletons. The specimen comprised CD4+ T cells sorted from PBMCs, sampled 10 days after the yellow fever booster vaccination. Receptor source: a man aged 18 to 30 who received the YFV17D yellow fever vaccine. Each CDR3 is given with its conserved first and last residue. Each record gives: clone size, V gene, CDR3 protein. Rows may omit the clone size; those that give it use once, few, many or a size class.

>many|TRBV7-2
CASSSVSGANVLTF
>many|TRBV29-1
CSVAGQMSNTGELFF
>many|TRBV7-3
CASSPSSRADTQYF
>few|TRBV5-5
CASSLGQKNTGELFF
>NA|TRBV18
CASSPSNGNPGELFF
>few|TRBV18
CASSPPNNARELVRYGYTF
>many|TRBV29-1
CSSASGTGFKTQYF
>few|TRBV6-1
CASSENRGVEQFF
>few|TRBV6-5
CASSQPRQGSKHYGYTF
>NA|TRBV9
CASSDRERGEKLFF
>NA|TRBV12-3/TRBV12-4
CASSSPSSGGAADTQYF
>NA|TRBV12-3/TRBV12-4
CASSFSLAEYNEQFF
>few|TRBV7-3
CASSVSGTGVYGYTF
>many|TRBV6-5
CASSYTGQGNNEQFF
>many|TRBV12-3/TRBV12-4
CASSPGTTQTQYF
>NA|TRBV30
CAWKTGGSHYEQYF